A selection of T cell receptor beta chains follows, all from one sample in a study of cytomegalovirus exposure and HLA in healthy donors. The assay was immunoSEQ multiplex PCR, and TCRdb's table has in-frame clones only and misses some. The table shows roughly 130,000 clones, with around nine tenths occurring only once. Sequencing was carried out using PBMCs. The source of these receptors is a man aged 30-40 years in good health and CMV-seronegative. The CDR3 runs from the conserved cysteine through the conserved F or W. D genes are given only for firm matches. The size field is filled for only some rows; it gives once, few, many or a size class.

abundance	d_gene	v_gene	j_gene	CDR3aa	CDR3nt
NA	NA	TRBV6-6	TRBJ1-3	CASSYSGGGNTIYF	TGTGCCAGCAGTTACTCAGGGGGAGGAAACACCATATATTTT
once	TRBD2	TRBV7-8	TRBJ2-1	CASSLEPSGGSYNEQFF	TGTGCCAGCAGCTTAGAGCCTAGCGGGGGCTCCTACAATGAGCAGTTCTTC
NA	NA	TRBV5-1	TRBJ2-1	CASSMTGTYNEQFF	TGCGCCAGCAGCATGACAGGCACCTACAATGAGCAGTTCTTC
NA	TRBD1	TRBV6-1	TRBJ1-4	CASIEGQGANEKLFF	TGTGCCAGCATCGAAGGGCAGGGGGCGAATGAAAAACTGTTTTTT
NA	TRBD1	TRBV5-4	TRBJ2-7	CASSRQDRGYEQYF	TGTGCCAGCAGCCGCCAGGACAGGGGCTACGAGCAGTACTTC
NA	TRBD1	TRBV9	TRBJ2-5	CASSLRDREMETQYF	TGTGCCAGCAGCCTTCGGGACAGGGAGATGGAGACCCAGTACTTC
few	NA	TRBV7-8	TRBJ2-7	CASSDSLLEQYF	TGTGCCAGCAGCGACTCGCTTCTGGAGCAGTACTTC
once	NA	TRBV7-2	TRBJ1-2	CASSLGGDYGYTF	TGTGCCAGCAGCCTCGGGGGTGACTATGGCTACACCTTC
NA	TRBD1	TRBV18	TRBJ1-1	CASSTGQGAPGTEAFF	TGTGCCAGCTCAACCGGACAGGGGGCTCCGGGCACTGAAGCTTTCTTT
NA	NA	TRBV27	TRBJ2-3	CASSHGKPTDTQYF	TGTGCCAGCAGCCACGGGAAGCCCACAGATACGCAGTATTTT
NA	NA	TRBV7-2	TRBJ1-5	CASSSSRDSNQPQHF	TGTGCCAGCAGCTCTAGCAGAGATAGCAATCAGCCCCAGCATTTT
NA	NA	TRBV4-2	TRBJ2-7	CASSQDLGAIYEQYF	TGTGCCAGCAGCCAAGATCTTGGGGCAATCTACGAGCAGTACTTC
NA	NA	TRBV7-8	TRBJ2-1	CASSWRESSYNEQFF	TGTGCCAGCAGCTGGAGGGAGAGCTCCTACAATGAGCAGTTCTTC
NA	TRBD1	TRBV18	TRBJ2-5	CASSLTGYQETQYF	TGTGCCAGCTCACTGACAGGGTATCAAGAGACCCAGTACTTC
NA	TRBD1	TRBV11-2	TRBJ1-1	CASSLAGQGGTEAFF	TGTGCCAGCAGCTTAGCGGGACAGGGGGGTACTGAAGCTTTCTTT
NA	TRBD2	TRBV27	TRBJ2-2	CASRGTSGAGELFF	TGTGCCAGCAGGGGGACTAGCGGGGCCGGGGAGCTGTTTTTT
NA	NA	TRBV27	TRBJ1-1	CASSLLPGNTEAFF	TGTGCCAGCAGTTTACTCCCGGGGAACACTGAAGCTTTCTTT
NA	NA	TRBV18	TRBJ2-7	CASSPYPGSYEQYF	TGTGCCAGCTCACCATATCCAGGGTCGTACGAGCAGTACTTC
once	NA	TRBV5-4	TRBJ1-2	CASSAPAGNYGYTF	TGTGCCAGCAGCGCCCCTGCGGGGAACTATGGCTACACCTTC
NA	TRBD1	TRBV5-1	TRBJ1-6	CASSLSATGTGISSYNSPLHF	TGCGCCAGCAGCTTGTCCGCTACCGGGACAGGGATTTCCTCCTATAATTCACCCCTCCACTTT
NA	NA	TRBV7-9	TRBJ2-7	CASSPRFTGLPDYEQYF	TGTGCCAGCAGCCCCCGATTCACAGGGTTGCCCGACTACGAGCAGTACTTC
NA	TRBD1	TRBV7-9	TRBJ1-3	CASRSQGGNTIYF	TGTGCCAGCAGATCACAGGGGGGAAACACCATATATTTT
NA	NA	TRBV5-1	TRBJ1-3	CASSLVRQAAGNTIYF	TGCGCCAGCAGCTTGGTCCGCCAAGCGGCTGGAAACACCATATATTTT
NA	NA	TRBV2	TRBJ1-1	CASSADRNTEAFF	TGTGCCAGCAGCGCAGACAGGAACACTGAAGCTTTCTTT
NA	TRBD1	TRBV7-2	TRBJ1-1	CASSLTGQGVTEAFF	TGTGCCAGCAGCTTAACAGGACAGGGGGTAACTGAAGCTTTCTTT
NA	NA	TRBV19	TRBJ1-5	CASSVQTNQPQHF	TGTGCCAGTAGTGTACAGACCAATCAGCCCCAGCATTTT
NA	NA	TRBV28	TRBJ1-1	CASTPIAPGAFF	TGTGCCTCAACTCCAATAGCCCCCGGAGCTTTCTTT
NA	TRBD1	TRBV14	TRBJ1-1	CASSQRLQGPLFMNTEAFF	TGTGCCAGCAGCCAACGGTTACAGGGGCCTCTTTTCATGAACACTGAAGCTTTCTTT
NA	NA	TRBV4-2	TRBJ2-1	CASSQAVDRGDEQFF	TGTGCCAGCAGCCAAGCGGTGGATAGGGGCGATGAGCAGTTCTTC
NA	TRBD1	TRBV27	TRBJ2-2	CASSSGTATGELFF	TGTGCCAGCAGTTCTGGGACAGCCACCGGGGAGCTGTTTTTT
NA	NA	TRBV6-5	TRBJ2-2	CASSYGRTGELFF	TGTGCCAGCAGTTACGGGCGTACCGGGGAGCTGTTTTTT
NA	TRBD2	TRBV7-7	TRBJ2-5	CASSPVAGGRETQYF	TGTGCCAGCAGCCCAGTAGCGGGGGGCCGTGAGACCCAGTACTTC
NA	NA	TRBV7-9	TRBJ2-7	CASSNQGPGYEQYF	TGTGCCAGCAGCAACCAGGGGCCGGGGTACGAGCAGTACTTC
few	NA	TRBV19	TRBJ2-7	CASSRALGAYEQYF	TGTGCCAGTAGTAGGGCCCTCGGGGCCTACGAGCAGTACTTC
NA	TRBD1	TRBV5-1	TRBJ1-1	CASSLTGGTEAFF	TGCGCCAGCAGCCTGACAGGGGGCACTGAAGCTTTCTTT
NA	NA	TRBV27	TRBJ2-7	CASRPPAVSAGYGEQYF	TGTGCCAGCAGACCCCCTGCCGTTTCTGCGGGATATGGAGAGCAGTACTTC